This T cell receptor beta chain is from a study of blood T cell repertoires in COVID-19. Background on the study: Sites across the United States, Italy and Spain contributed samples from acute and convalescent COVID-19. From T cells, B-cell-depleted T cells, or PBMCs came the material, which was cDNA or gDNA.

CDR1 and CDR2 from the germline V gene are MNHEY and SVGAGI. CDR3 length: 13 amino acids. The V and J ends lost 2 bases and 3 bases respectively, with 7 bases between them. Authors' methods: Cell counts per sample came from amplifying reference gene primers. Using immunoSEQ multiplex PCR, the repertoire was profiled, and TCRdb retains in-frame clones only, with some absent. Clone size and the V and J calls come from that table; the DNA yielded D and trimming. Among about 240,000 clones listed, about 86% were seen once. The chain is built from TRBV6-5 and TRBJ1-1; D not certain. This TCR was recovered from a man between 60 and 70 years old with acute or convalescent COVID-19. The sequenced sample consisted of peripheral blood. This CDR3 is CASSYGRDTEAFF. The CDR3 coding sequence is TGTGCCAGCAGTTACGGGAGGGACACTGAAGCTTTCTTT.